A selection of T cell receptor beta chains follows, all from one sample in a study of long-term antiretroviral therapy in people with HIV. Repertoires were generated with immunoSEQ multiplex PCR, while TCRdb's copy carries only in-frame clones and drops some. In the table there are 10,000 to 15,000 clones, around 73% of which are singletons. Sequencing was performed on unsorted PBMCs, taken 1.3 years after starting antiretroviral therapy. These TCRs come from a woman in her late teens or twenties with HIV. Each CDR3 is given with its conserved first and last residue. The order of the fields is D gene, CDR3 length, V gene, J gene, CDR3 DNA, CDR3 protein. The D gene is left open where the match is weak.

d_gene: .
len: 13
v_gene: TRBV7-8
j_gene: TRBJ1-5
CDR3nt: TGTGCCAGCAGCTGGGACGGGGATCAGCCCCAGCATTTT
CDR3aa: CASSWDGDQPQHF

d_gene: .
len: 11
v_gene: TRBV28
j_gene: TRBJ1-2
CDR3nt: TGTGCCACGGTGAAGACCTATGGCTACACCTTC
CDR3aa: CATVKTYGYTF

d_gene: .
len: 15
v_gene: TRBV10-3
j_gene: TRBJ2-1
CDR3nt: TGTGCCATCAGGGGGCAGGGATCCAATTACAATGAGCAGTTCTTC
CDR3aa: CAIRGQGSNYNEQFF

d_gene: .
len: 15
v_gene: TRBV11-2
j_gene: TRBJ2-1
CDR3nt: TGCGCCAGCAGCCAAGGGCAGGGGCCATTCGATGAGCAGTTCTTC
CDR3aa: CASSQGQGPFDEQFF

d_gene: .
len: 12
v_gene: TRBV27
j_gene: TRBJ2-2
CDR3nt: TGTGCCAGCAGGACCTACACCGGGGAGCTGTTTTTT
CDR3aa: CASRTYTGELFF

d_gene: .
len: 15
v_gene: TRBV7-9
j_gene: TRBJ1-5
CDR3nt: TGTGCCAGCAGCTTAGACAGTTATAGCAATCAGCCCCAGCATTTT
CDR3aa: CASSLDSYSNQPQHF

d_gene: TRBD2
len: 12
v_gene: TRBV4-2
j_gene: TRBJ2-1
CDR3nt: TGTGCCAGCAGCCCTACTAGCGATGAGCAGTTCTTC
CDR3aa: CASSPTSDEQFF

d_gene: .
len: 14
v_gene: TRBV19
j_gene: TRBJ2-3
CDR3nt: TGTGCCAGTAGTATCAGGGTCCACATCGATACGCAGTATTTT
CDR3aa: CASSIRVHIDTQYF

d_gene: TRBD2
len: 14
v_gene: TRBV29-1
j_gene: TRBJ2-7
CDR3nt: TGCAGCGTTGAAGCGGCGGGGGCGGGGGGCGAGCAGTACTTC
CDR3aa: CSVEAAGAGGEQYF

d_gene: .
len: 12
v_gene: TRBV7-9
j_gene: TRBJ2-5
CDR3nt: TGTGCCAGCAGCCCCCCGGTAGAGACCCAGTACTTC
CDR3aa: CASSPPVETQYF

d_gene: .
len: 14
v_gene: TRBV28
j_gene: TRBJ1-1
CDR3nt: TGTGCCAGCAGGGCCGGGACGCCGAACACTGAAGCTTTCTTT
CDR3aa: CASRAGTPNTEAFF

d_gene: .
len: 14
v_gene: TRBV18
j_gene: TRBJ1-4
CDR3nt: TGTGCCAGCTCACCGGACTGGGAGAATGAAAAACTGTTTTTT
CDR3aa: CASSPDWENEKLFF

d_gene: TRBD2
len: 14
v_gene: TRBV5-1
j_gene: TRBJ2-3
CDR3nt: TGCGCCAGCCGACTAGCGGGAGAATTAGATACGCAGTATTTT
CDR3aa: CASRLAGELDTQYF

d_gene: .
len: 16
v_gene: TRBV27
j_gene: TRBJ1-3
CDR3nt: TGTGCCAGCAGTTTCCGGCCTATCGGCTCTGGAAACACCATATATTTT
CDR3aa: CASSFRPIGSGNTIYF

d_gene: .
len: 13
v_gene: TRBV7-8
j_gene: TRBJ1-1
CDR3nt: TGTGCCAGCAGCCCAGACATGGGGACTGAAGCTTTCTTT
CDR3aa: CASSPDMGTEAFF

d_gene: .
len: 14
v_gene: TRBV5-1
j_gene: TRBJ1-4
CDR3nt: TGCGCCAGCAGCTTGGTGGGGGGACGGGAAAAACTGTTTTTT
CDR3aa: CASSLVGGREKLFF

d_gene: .
len: 13
v_gene: TRBV19
j_gene: TRBJ2-7
CDR3nt: TGTGCCAGTAGTACGGTGCCGGGAGACAAGCAGTACTTC
CDR3aa: CASSTVPGDKQYF

d_gene: .
len: 17
v_gene: TRBV27
j_gene: TRBJ2-1
CDR3nt: TGTGCCAGCAGTTTATTGAAGGACAAGTTAGGCAACAATGAGCAGTTCTTC
CDR3aa: CASSLLKDKLGNNEQFF

d_gene: .
len: 18
v_gene: TRBV5-8
j_gene: TRBJ1-5
CDR3nt: TGTGCCAGCAGCTGGACGGGGGGTTTGAGAGGGAGCAATCAGCCCCAGCATTTT
CDR3aa: CASSWTGGLRGSNQPQHF

d_gene: .
len: 14
v_gene: TRBV7-4
j_gene: TRBJ1-5
CDR3nt: TGTGCCAGTGGACGCGTGGGGAGCAATCAGCCCCAGCATTTT
CDR3aa: CASGRVGSNQPQHF

d_gene: TRBD1
len: 14
v_gene: TRBV2
j_gene: TRBJ2-7
CDR3nt: TGTGCCAGCAGTGAAGCTTTCTCTGGGACAGGGGGTTTCTTC
CDR3aa: CASSEAFSGTGGFF

d_gene: TRBD1
len: 14
v_gene: TRBV5-1
j_gene: TRBJ2-7
CDR3nt: TGCGCCAGCAGCTCGGGACAGGGTACGGACGAGCAGTACTTC
CDR3aa: CASSSGQGTDEQYF

d_gene: .
len: 13
v_gene: TRBV7-9
j_gene: TRBJ1-2
CDR3nt: TGTGCCAGCAGCTACGTATCGGCGTATGGCTACACCTTC
CDR3aa: CASSYVSAYGYTF

d_gene: TRBD1
len: 15
v_gene: TRBV9
j_gene: TRBJ2-7
CDR3nt: TGTGCCAGCAGCGTAGGAGACAGGGGTAACTACGAGCAGTACTTC
CDR3aa: CASSVGDRGNYEQYF

d_gene: TRBD2
len: 16
v_gene: TRBV10-2
j_gene: TRBJ2-1
CDR3nt: TGCGCCAGCAGTGGGTCACTAGCGGGGGGAGACAATGAGCAGTTCTTC
CDR3aa: CASSGSLAGGDNEQFF

d_gene: .
len: 14
v_gene: TRBV9
j_gene: TRBJ2-7
CDR3nt: TGTGCCAGCACCCCCGGGACCTGGGGCTACGAGCAGTACTTC
CDR3aa: CASTPGTWGYEQYF

d_gene: .
len: 14
v_gene: TRBV2
j_gene: TRBJ1-4
CDR3nt: TGTGCCACGCTTCCGGGGGGGAACAGCGAAAAACTGTTTTTT
CDR3aa: CATLPGGNSEKLFF

d_gene: TRBD2
len: 16
v_gene: TRBV4-1
j_gene: TRBJ2-5
CDR3nt: TGCGCCAGCAGCCATGGGCCTAGCGGGGGCGAAGAGACCCAGTACTTC
CDR3aa: CASSHGPSGGEETQYF

d_gene: .
len: 15
v_gene: TRBV7-8
j_gene: TRBJ2-5
CDR3nt: TGTGCCAGCAGCCCTGGGGGGCAGGGAAAAGAGACCCAGTACTTC
CDR3aa: CASSPGGQGKETQYF

d_gene: TRBD2
len: 15
v_gene: TRBV27
j_gene: TRBJ2-7
CDR3nt: TGTGCCACCGGGGGGGGGAGGACCCTACCCTACGAGCAGTACTTC
CDR3aa: CATGGGRTLPYEQYF

d_gene: .
len: 14
v_gene: TRBV11-1
j_gene: TRBJ1-1
CDR3nt: TGTGCCAGCGGAGCTGGTTCAGGGGTCCCTGAAGCTTTCTTT
CDR3aa: CASGAGSGVPEAFF

d_gene: .
len: 14
v_gene: TRBV6-6
j_gene: TRBJ2-7
CDR3nt: TGTGCCAGCACCAATTCGTTCCGGGACTACGAGCAGTACTTC
CDR3aa: CASTNSFRDYEQYF

d_gene: TRBD2
len: 13
v_gene: TRBV27
j_gene: TRBJ2-5
CDR3nt: TGTGCCAGCAGTTTAGGACTAGGGGAGACCCAGTACTTC
CDR3aa: CASSLGLGETQYF